Presented here are 29 T cell receptor beta chains from one specimen sequenced in a study of shared clonotypes between healthy human individuals (dated by TCRdb to about 2020). Receptor libraries were prepared by the immunoSEQ multiplex PCR assay. In TCRdb, the immuneACCESS table is reduced to in-frame sequences with V and J assigned. These tables do not hold every clone; where another copy was compared, an unresolved V gene accounts for under half, and the others remain unexplained. Across this sample there are over a million clones, with roughly 96% seen only once. The ten largest make up 1.2% of the sample. Sequencing input: naive CD4+ T cells sorted from blood. The cell subset or site label, as the study defines it: CD45RA+ positively selected. All receptors come from a man between 25 and 39 years old in good health.

Remarks on this clone: Other DNA sequences from this sample encode an identical CDR3 as well. The chain joins TRBV6-5 to TRBJ1-1; the D is unclear. CDR1 is MNHEY and CDR2 is SVGAGI in the germline V gene. The CDR3 consists of 13 residues. Trimming left V 3 bases short and J 1 base short, with 6 bases between. CDR3 DNA: TGTGCCAGCAGTTATCAGGAGAACACTGAAGCTTTCTTT. Translated: CASSYQENTEAFF.

This clone was counted a few times. CDR3 sequence (DNA): TGCAGAGGGGGAGACACTGAAGCTTTCTTT. This sequence encodes CRGGDTEAFF. This chain uses TRBV20-1 with TRBJ1-1, with D tentatively TRBD1 (6 bases). Germline loops: CDR1 DFQATT, CDR2 SNEGSKA (reference sequence). This CDR3 has 10 residues.

The V call is TRBV27, the J call TRBJ2-3; D perhaps matches TRBD2 (6 bases). Looked up from germline, CDR1 is MNHEY and CDR2 is SMNVEV (reference sequence). Between the trimmed V and J ends, which lost 5 bases and 2 bases, there was a span of 14 bases. The CDR3 extends over 15 amino acids. CDR3 bases: TGTGCCAGCAGTCCGGAGGGGTGGGCCACAGATACGCAGTATTTT. Translated: CASSPEGWATDTQYF.

V usage is TRBV27 and J usage is TRBJ1-1; D is undetermined. The germline gives CDR1 MNHEY, CDR2 SMNVEV (reference sequence). There are 15 residues in the CDR3. Trimming shortened V by 1 base and J by 4 bases, and 13 bases separated the two germline ends. In DNA, the CDR3 is TGTGCCAGCAGTTTATTCTCCGCGGGAGGCACTGAAGCTTTCTTT. It is translated as CASSLFSAGGTEAFF.

This clone was detected only once. This rearrangement joins TRBV7-9 to TRBJ2-1; no firm D call. From germline, CDR1 is SEHNR and CDR2 FQNEAQ (reference sequence). Trimming cost V 5 bases and J 10 bases, with 15 bases left between them. This CDR3 is 13 amino acids long. CDR3 DNA: TGTGCCAGCAGCATGGACGGGTTCGGAGAGCAGTTCTTC. Protein sequence: CASSMDGFGEQFF. The variable domain in full, with the rest retrieved from reference TRBV7-9 and TRBJ2-1, is DTGVSQNPRHKITKRGQNVTFRCDPISEHNRLYWYRQTLGQGPEFLTYFQNEAQLEKSRLLSDRFSAERPKGSFSTLEIQRTEQGDSAMYLCASSMDGFGEQFFGPGTRLTVL.

Notes on this clone: It is unclear where the CDR3 begins or ends on the DNA, so no DNA is shown, and the CDR3 is as TCRdb lists it. This chain links TRBV12-2 with TRBJ2-6; TRBD1 reflects the table's D call only, with no check against the DNA. TRBV12-2 is given as a pseudogene. From its first to its last residue, the CDR3 has 20 amino acids. CDR3 residues: CASRLVGSGTGFSGANVLTF.

The chain combines TRBV6-6 with TRBJ2-1; no clear D. Trimming cost V 0 bases and J 5 bases, with 8 bases left between them. CDR3 size: 14 residues. Germline V gene data show CDR1 as MNHNY and CDR2 as SVGAGI (reference sequence). This chain's CDR3 is CASSYSAVNNEQFF. Written as DNA, the CDR3 is TGTGCCAGCAGTTACTCGGCAGTAAACAATGAGCAGTTCTTC.

This clone was seen a few times. The gene calls are TRBV10-3 and TRBJ1-5; D uncertain. CDR3 length: 13 residues. V shed 3 bases and J shed 6 bases, with 9 bases lying between them. Germline V gene lookup returns CDR1 ENHRY and CDR2 SYGVKD. The CDR3 DNA is TGTGCCATCAGTGACGTGTATTCTCAGCCCCAGCATTTT. It yields the protein CAISDVYSQPQHF.

This clone was seen a few times. The rearrangement joins TRBV7-9 to TRBJ1-4; D unclear. The ends were cut back, 1 base at V and 7 bases at J, with 1 base in the middle. This CDR3 is 11 amino acids long. CDR1 is SEHNR and CDR2 is FQNEAQ in the germline V gene (reference sequence). DNA for the CDR3: TGTGCCAGCAGCTTAGTTGAAAAACTGTTTTTT. It specifies CASSLVEKLFF.

This rearrangement joins TRBV5-3 to TRBJ2-3; unclear D gene. TRBV5-3 is placed among ORFs of uncertain function. This CDR3 spans 20 amino acids. Trimming shortened V by 1 base and J by 2 bases, and 26 bases separated the two germline ends. CDR3 nucleotide sequence: TGTGCCAGAAGCTTGTGCATCAGTGGTAATTCCTCTAAGATCACAGATACGCAGTATTTT. It translates to CARSLCISGNSSKITDTQYF.

A note on this clone: This same CDR3 is encoded by further DNA sequences in the sample. This rearrangement joins TRBV9 to TRBJ2-1; the D gene is possibly TRBD2 (5 bases). The CDR3 totals 15 residues. With 0 bases removed from V and 4 bases from J, the gap between germline ends came to 11 bases. The germline V gene encodes CDR1 SGDLS and CDR2 YYNGEE. CDR3 in DNA: TGTGCCAGCAGCGTAGCTGAGGGATCATACAATGAGCAGTTCTTC. Its translation is CASSVAEGSYNEQFF.

This chain connects TRBV7-2 to TRBJ2-7; perhaps TRBD2 as D (7 bases). Germline CDR1 SGHTA, CDR2 FQGNSA. V lost 4 bases to trimming and J lost 4 bases, with 20 bases between them. The CDR3 length is 16 residues. As DNA, the CDR3 is TGTGCCAGCAGCTCCCCGGGACAAGGGAGGGCTTACGAGCAGTACTTC. As protein: CASSSPGQGRAYEQYF. Based on the CDR3 plus reference TRBV7-2 and TRBJ2-7, the full variable domain is GAGVSQSPSNKVTEKGKDVELRCDPISGHTALYWYRQSLGQGLEFLIYFQGNSAPDKSGLPSDRFSAERTGGSVSTLTIQRTQQEDSAVYLCASSSPGQGRAYEQYFGPGTRLTVT.

The chain uses TRBV14 and TRBJ2-1; 9 bases match TRBD2. Germline CDR1 SGHDN, CDR2 FVKESK. The ends lost 3 bases at V and 6 bases at J; junction bases unmatched: 3. The CDR3 totals 14 residues. The CDR3 bases are TGTGCCAGCAGCCAGCGGGAGGGCTTCAATGAGCAGTTCTTC. Translated, it gives CASSQREGFNEQFF.

The CDR3 coding sequence is TGTGCCAGCAGCTTCGGAGCCGAGCAGTACTTC. This codes for CASSFGAEQYF. The V and J genes are TRBV5-6 and TRBJ2-7; no clear D. This CDR3 has 11 residues. Germline V gene lookup returns CDR1 SGHDT and CDR2 YYEEEE. The ends were cut back, 2 bases at V and 6 bases at J, with 6 bases in the middle.

The rearrangement uses TRBV2 and TRBJ1-4; no definite D call. This CDR3 is 15 amino acids long. Germline V gene sequence: CDR1 SNHLY, CDR2 FYNNEI. The germline V and J ends were trimmed by 5 bases and 0 bases, with 10 bases remaining between them. In nucleotides, the CDR3 is TGTGCCAGCAGTCTGGGGAAAACAACTAATGAAAAACTGTTTTTT. Its protein product is CASSLGKTTNEKLFF. Full variable domain (remainder filled in from reference TRBV2 and TRBJ1-4): EPEVTQTPSHQVTQMGQEVILRCVPISNHLYFYWYRQILGQKVEFLVSFYNNEISEKSEIFDDQFSVERPDGSNFTLKIRSTKLEDSAMYFCASSLGKTTNEKLFFGSGTQLSVL.

The chain links TRBV7-6 to TRBJ2-1; 12 bases fit TRBD2. The CDR3 contains 17 residues. V lost 0 bases and J lost 5; bases outside the gene matches: 5. From germline, CDR1 is SGHVS and CDR2 FNYEAQ. The CDR3 nucleotides read TGTGCCAGCAGCTTAGCGAGACTAGCGGGAGTCAACAATGAGCAGTTCTTC. Translated, it gives CASSLARLAGVNNEQFF.

V gene TRBV29-1 combines with J gene TRBJ2-4; 9 bases map to TRBD2. Looked up from germline, CDR1 is SQVTM and CDR2 is ANQGSEA. Trimming removed 4 bases from V and 7 bases from J; junction bases left unmatched: 5. The CDR3 has 13 residues. The CDR3 region is CSVVGLAMNIQYF. DNA for the CDR3: TGCAGCGTTGTAGGACTAGCGATGAACATTCAGTACTTC.

The chain recombines TRBV28 with TRBJ2-5; D perhaps matches TRBD2 (5 bases). Germline V gene lookup returns CDR1 MDHEN and CDR2 SYDVKM. The CDR3 length is 14 residues. The V and J ends lost 5 bases and 5 bases respectively, with 15 bases between them. In DNA form, the CDR3 reads TGTGCCAGCAGTGAGGGAAAGGCATGGGAGACCCAGTACTTC. Translating it yields CASSEGKAWETQYF.

J is TRBJ1-2 and V is TRBV27; D unresolved. Trimming left V 1 base short and J 0 bases short, with 18 bases between. The CDR3 runs to 18 residues. The germline CDR1 and CDR2 sequences are MNHEY and SMNVEV (reference sequence). The chain's CDR3 is CASSLFGKDFGSNYGYTF. The CDR3 region has the DNA TGTGCCAGCAGTTTATTTGGAAAGGATTTTGGGTCTAACTATGGCTACACCTTC.

The rearrangement uses TRBV18 and TRBJ2-2, with TRBD1 as a possible D gene (5 bases). Per germline, CDR1 KGHSH and CDR2 LQKENI. The CDR3 runs 16 residues. V was shortened by 2 bases and J by 1 base, with 11 bases between the two germline ends. In nucleotides, the CDR3 is TGTGCCAGCTCACCAGGGGTGACAGAGAACACCGGGGAGCTGTTTTTT. Its translation: CASSPGVTENTGELFF.

The J gene is TRBJ2-3, the V gene TRBV4-3; D is perhaps TRBD1 or TRBD2 (5 bases each). Germline assignment: CDR1 LGHNA and CDR2 YSLEER. The V end was cut by 3 bases, the J end by 0 bases, with 16 bases between. The CDR3 has 17 residues. This chain's CDR3 is CASSHLVGTTSTDTQYF. The CDR3 DNA reads TGCGCCAGCAGCCATTTGGTCGGGACCACTAGCACAGATACGCAGTATTTT.

CDR3 sequence: CASSYGTGNTEAFF. In DNA, the CDR3 is TGTGCCAGCAGTTACGGGACAGGGAACACTGAAGCTTTCTTT. The chain links TRBV28 to TRBJ1-1; TRBD1 agrees at 8 bases. The CDR3 has 14 amino acids. V was clipped by 4 bases and J by 1 base; unmatched bases: 2. Germline V lookup: CDR1 MDHEN, CDR2 SYDVKM.

This clone appeared a single time. V gene TRBV19 combines with J gene TRBJ2-7, with a possible D match to TRBD2 (6 bases). Trimming pared 6 bases from V and 9 bases from J, leaving 21 bases between. Germline CDR1 is LNHDA and CDR2 is SQIVND (reference sequence). This CDR3 region has 14 residues. The CDR3 is CASSHPGEAQGQYF. The CDR3 DNA is TGTGCCAGTAGCCACCCTGGGGAGGCGCAGGGGCAGTACTTC. Together with reference TRBV19 and TRBJ2-7, the CDR3 gives the full variable domain: DGGITQSPKYLFRKEGQNVTLSCEQNLNHDAMYWYRQDPGQGLRLIYYSQIVNDFQKGDIAEGYSVSREKKESFPLTVTSAQKNPTAFYLCASSHPGEAQGQYFGPGTRLTVT.

The rearrangement uses TRBV28 and TRBJ1-2, with D possibly being TRBD1 (5 bases). V lost 6 bases and J 7 bases, leaving 12 bases between the germline ends. The CDR3 is 12 amino acids. Germline assignment: CDR1 MDHEN and CDR2 SYDVKM. The CDR3 nucleotides are TGTGCCAGCAGCGCCAGGGAGGCTGGCTACACCTTC. Protein: CASSAREAGYTF.

The chain has TRBV9 and TRBJ2-1; weak D call: TRBD2 (5 bases). Germline V gives CDR1 SGDLS, CDR2 YYNGEE. Trimming took off 0 bases at V and 0 bases at J, with 22 bases between the two ends. The CDR3 loop spans 20 amino acids. CDR3 sequence reads: CASSVDPIGIAQSSYNEQFF. In DNA form, the CDR3 reads TGTGCCAGCAGCGTAGATCCAATTGGTATAGCGCAAAGCTCCTACAATGAGCAGTTCTTC.

The chain combines TRBV7-9 with TRBJ2-2; TRBD1 is a possible D gene (5 bases). V shed 1 base and J shed 2 bases, with 8 bases lying between them. This CDR3 contains 15 residues. Germline CDR1 SEHNR, CDR2 FQNEAQ (reference sequence). The CDR3 DNA follows: TGTGCCAGCAGCTTAGGGACAAGAAACACCGGGGAGCTGTTTTTT. Translation gives CASSLGTRNTGELFF.

This clone has just one count. The CDR3 reads CASRETSFTGELFF. Written as DNA, the CDR3 is TGTGCCAGCAGGGAAACTAGTTTCACCGGGGAGCTGTTTTTT. V usage is TRBV25-1 and J usage is TRBJ2-2, with D possibly matching TRBD2 (5 bases). CDR1 is MGHDK, CDR2 SYGVNS, per germline. V lost 6 bases and J 4 bases, leaving 12 bases between the germline ends. This CDR3 has 14 residues. Based on the CDR3 plus reference TRBV25-1 and TRBJ2-2, the full variable domain is EADIYQTPRYLVIGTGKKITLECSQTMGHDKMYWYQQDPGMELHLIHYSYGVNSTEKGDLSSESTVSRIRTEHFPLTLESARPSHTSQYLCASRETSFTGELFFGEGSRLTVL.

The rearrangement uses TRBV28 and TRBJ2-7; 10 bases agree with TRBD2. Trimming at V came to 6 bases and at J to 5 bases, leaving 7 bases not matched to a gene. Germline V gene lookup returns CDR1 MDHEN and CDR2 SYDVKM. The CDR3 is 14 amino acids. The CDR3 DNA is TGTGCCAGCAGGGAGAGCGGGAGGGCCAACGAGCAGTACTTC. This codes for CASRESGRANEQYF.

This chain uses TRBV5-1 with TRBJ2-2; no definite D call. Germline V gene data show CDR1 as SGHRS and CDR2 as YFSETQ. The CDR3 runs to 15 residues. Trimming pared 9 bases from V and 4 bases from J, leaving 19 bases between. CDR3 sequence: CATSTGPLPTGELFF. As DNA, the CDR3 is TGCGCCACCTCGACCGGGCCCCTACCCACCGGGGAGCTGTTTTTT.